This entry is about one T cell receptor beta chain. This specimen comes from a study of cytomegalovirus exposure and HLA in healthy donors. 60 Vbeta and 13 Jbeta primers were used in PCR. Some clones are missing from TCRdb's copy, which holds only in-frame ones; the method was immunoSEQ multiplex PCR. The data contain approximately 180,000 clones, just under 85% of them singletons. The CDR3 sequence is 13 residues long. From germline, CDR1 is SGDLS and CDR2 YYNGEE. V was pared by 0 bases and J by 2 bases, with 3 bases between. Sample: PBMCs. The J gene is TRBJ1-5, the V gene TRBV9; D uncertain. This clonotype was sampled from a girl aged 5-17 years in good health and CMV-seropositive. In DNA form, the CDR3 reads TGTGCCAGCAGCGTAGCGGGCAATCAGCCCCAGCATTTT. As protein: CASSVAGNQPQHF.